The present entry profiles one T cell receptor beta chain with its context. As yet, its antigen is unknown. TCRdb keeps only in-frame clones here, not all; method: immunoSEQ multiplex PCR. The data hold about 89,000 clones, with approximately 89% observed a single time. The germline V gene has CDR1 MDHEN and CDR2 SYDVKM. The CDR3 contains 14 residues. Trimming shortened V by 3 bases and J by 2 bases, and 11 bases separated the two germline ends. The data stem from a study of T cell responses to AZD1222 COVID-19 vaccine. The study's findings and limits: Clonal diversity was possibly underestimated, and white British individuals and females predominated among donors.

This rearrangement joins TRBV28 to TRBJ2-7; no clear D gene. Specimen: peripheral blood, collected on day 0 of MenACWY control vaccination. The TCR originated in an adult in good health. CDR3 residues: CASSFPDGPYEQYF. CDR3 in DNA: TGTGCCAGCAGTTTCCCGGACGGCCCCTACGAGCAGTACTTC.